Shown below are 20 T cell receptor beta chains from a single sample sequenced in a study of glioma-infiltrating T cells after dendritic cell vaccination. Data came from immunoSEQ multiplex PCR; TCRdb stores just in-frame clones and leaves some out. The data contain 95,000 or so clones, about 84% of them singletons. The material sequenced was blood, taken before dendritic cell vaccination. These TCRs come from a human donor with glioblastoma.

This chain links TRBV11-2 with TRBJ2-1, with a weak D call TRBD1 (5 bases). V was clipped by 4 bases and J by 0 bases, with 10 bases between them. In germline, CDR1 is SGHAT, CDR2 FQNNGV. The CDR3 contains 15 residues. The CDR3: CASSYTGGSYNEQFF. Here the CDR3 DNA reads TGTGCCAGCAGCTACACAGGTGGCTCCTACAATGAGCAGTTCTTC.

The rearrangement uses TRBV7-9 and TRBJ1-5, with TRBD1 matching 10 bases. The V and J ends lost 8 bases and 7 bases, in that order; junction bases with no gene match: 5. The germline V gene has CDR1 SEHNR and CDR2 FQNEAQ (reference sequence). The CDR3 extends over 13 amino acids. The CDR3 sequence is CASGTGAAQPQHF. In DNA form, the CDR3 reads TGTGCCAGCGGGACAGGGGCAGCACAGCCCCAGCATTTT.

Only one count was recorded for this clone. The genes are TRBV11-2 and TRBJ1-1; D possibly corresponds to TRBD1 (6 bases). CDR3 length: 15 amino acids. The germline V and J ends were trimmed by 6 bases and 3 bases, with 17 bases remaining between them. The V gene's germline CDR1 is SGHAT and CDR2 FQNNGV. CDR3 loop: CASRAGWGGDTEAFF. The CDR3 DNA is TGTGCCAGCAGGGCCGGGTGGGGGGGCGACACTGAAGCTTTCTTT.

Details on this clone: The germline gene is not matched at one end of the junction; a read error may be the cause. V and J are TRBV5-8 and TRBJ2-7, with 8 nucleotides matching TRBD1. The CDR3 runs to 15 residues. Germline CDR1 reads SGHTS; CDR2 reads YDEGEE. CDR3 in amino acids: CASSLGTGPLGEQYF. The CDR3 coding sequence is TGTGCCAGCAGTTTGGGGACAGGACCCTTGGGCGAGCAGTACTTC.

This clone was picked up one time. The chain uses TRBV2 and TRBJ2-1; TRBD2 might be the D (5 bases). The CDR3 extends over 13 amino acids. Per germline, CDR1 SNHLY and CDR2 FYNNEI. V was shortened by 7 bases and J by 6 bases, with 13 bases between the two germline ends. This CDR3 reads CASKSGLPNEQFF. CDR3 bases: TGTGCCAGCAAGAGCGGTCTACCCAATGAGCAGTTCTTC.

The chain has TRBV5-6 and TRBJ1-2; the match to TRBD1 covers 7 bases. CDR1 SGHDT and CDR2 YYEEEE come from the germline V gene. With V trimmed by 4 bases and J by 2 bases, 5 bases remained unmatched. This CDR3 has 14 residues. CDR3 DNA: TGTGCCAGCAGCCGGGGACAGCTCAACTATGGCTACACCTTC. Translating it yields CASSRGQLNYGYTF.

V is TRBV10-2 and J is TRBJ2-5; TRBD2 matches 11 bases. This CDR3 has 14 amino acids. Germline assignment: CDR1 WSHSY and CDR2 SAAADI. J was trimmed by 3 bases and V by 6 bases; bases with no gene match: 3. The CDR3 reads CASRPLAGEETQYF. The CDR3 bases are TGCGCCAGCAGACCACTAGCGGGGGAAGAGACCCAGTACTTC.

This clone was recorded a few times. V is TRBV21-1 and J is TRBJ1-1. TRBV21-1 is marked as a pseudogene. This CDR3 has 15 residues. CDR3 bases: TGTGCCAGCAGCAGCCGGGAAATCGGGGACACTGAAGCTTTCTTT. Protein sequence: CASSSREIGDTEAFF.

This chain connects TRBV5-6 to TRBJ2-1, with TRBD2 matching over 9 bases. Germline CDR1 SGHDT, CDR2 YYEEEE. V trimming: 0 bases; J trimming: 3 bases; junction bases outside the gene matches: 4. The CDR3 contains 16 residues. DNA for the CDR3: TGTGCCAGCAGCTTGGGCCTAGCGGGACTCTACAATGAGCAGTTCTTC. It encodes CASSLGLAGLYNEQFF.

In nucleotides, the CDR3 is TGTGCCAGCAGCTTAGGGCGGGAGGGAGGTCAGCCCCAGCATTTT. Protein sequence: CASSLGREGGQPQHF. The genes are TRBV7-2 and TRBJ1-5; no firm D call. Germline V gene sequence: CDR1 SGHTA, CDR2 FQGNSA. The length of the CDR3 is 15 residues. The V gene lost 1 base and the J gene lost 6 bases, with 13 bases spanning the gap.

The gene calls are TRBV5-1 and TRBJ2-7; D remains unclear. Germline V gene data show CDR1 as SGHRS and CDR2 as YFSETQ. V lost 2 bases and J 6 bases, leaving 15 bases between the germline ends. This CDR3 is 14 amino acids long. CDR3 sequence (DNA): TGCGCCAGCAGCTTACGCAGCATCTCGGGCGAGCAGTACTTC. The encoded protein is CASSLRSISGEQYF. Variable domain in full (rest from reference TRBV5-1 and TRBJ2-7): KAGVTQTPRYLIKTRGQQVTLSCSPISGHRSVSWYQQTPGQGLQFLFEYFSETQRNKGNFPGRFSGRQFSNSRSEMNVSTLELGDSALYLCASSLRSISGEQYFGPGTRLTVT.

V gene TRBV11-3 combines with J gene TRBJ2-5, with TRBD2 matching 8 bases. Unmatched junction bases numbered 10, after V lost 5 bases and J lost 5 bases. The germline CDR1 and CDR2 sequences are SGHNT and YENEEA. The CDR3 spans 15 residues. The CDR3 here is CASSPREGGNETQYF. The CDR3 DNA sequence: TGTGCCAGCAGCCCTCGGGAGGGGGGGAATGAGACCCAGTACTTC.

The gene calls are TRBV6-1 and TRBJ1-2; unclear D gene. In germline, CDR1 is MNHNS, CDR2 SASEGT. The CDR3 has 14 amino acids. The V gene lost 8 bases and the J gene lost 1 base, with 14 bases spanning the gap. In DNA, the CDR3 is TGTGCCAGCTTCCGGGAGCCACGTAACTATGGCTACACCTTC. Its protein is CASFREPRNYGYTF.

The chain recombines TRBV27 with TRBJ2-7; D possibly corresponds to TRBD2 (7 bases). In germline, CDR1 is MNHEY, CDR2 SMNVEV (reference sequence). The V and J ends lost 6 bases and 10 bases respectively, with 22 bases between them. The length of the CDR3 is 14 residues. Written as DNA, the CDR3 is TGTGCCAGCAGCTACCGGGGTAGCGCGGGGGCACAGTACTTC. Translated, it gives CASSYRGSAGAQYF.

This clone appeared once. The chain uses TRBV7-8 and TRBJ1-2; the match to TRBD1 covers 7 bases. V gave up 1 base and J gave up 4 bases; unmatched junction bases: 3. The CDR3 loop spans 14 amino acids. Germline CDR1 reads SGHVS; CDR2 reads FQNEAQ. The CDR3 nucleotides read TGTGCCAGCAGCTTAGTAGGGGGCCCCTATGGCTACACCTTC. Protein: CASSLVGGPYGYTF.

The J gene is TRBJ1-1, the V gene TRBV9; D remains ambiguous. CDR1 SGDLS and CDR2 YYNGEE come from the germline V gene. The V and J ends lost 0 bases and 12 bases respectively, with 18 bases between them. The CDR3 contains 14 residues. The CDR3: CASSVGPASLKTFF. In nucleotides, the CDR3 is TGTGCCAGCAGCGTAGGGCCAGCTAGCCTGAAAACTTTCTTT.

Here the CDR3 DNA reads TGTGCCAGCAGCTTATTCGGGGGGGCGGGTTACTCCTATAATTCACCCCTCCACTTT. The encoded protein is CASSLFGGAGYSYNSPLHF. This sequence joins TRBV7-2 and TRBJ1-6; D is possibly TRBD1 (6 bases). The germline V and J ends were trimmed by 2 bases and 0 bases, with 17 bases remaining between them. Per the germline V gene, CDR1 is SGHTA and CDR2 is FQGNSA. This CDR3 contains 19 residues. The full variable domain, rest sourced from reference TRBV7-2 and TRBJ1-6, is GAGVSQSPSNKVTEKGKDVELRCDPISGHTALYWYRQSLGQGLEFLIYFQGNSAPDKSGLPSDRFSAERTGGSVSTLTIQRTQQEDSAVYLCASSLFGGAGYSYNSPLHFGNGTRLTVT.

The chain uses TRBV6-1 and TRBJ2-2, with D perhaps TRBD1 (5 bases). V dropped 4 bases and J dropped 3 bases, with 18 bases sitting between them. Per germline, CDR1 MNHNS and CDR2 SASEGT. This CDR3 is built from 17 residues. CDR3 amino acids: CASSAQRGHVDTGELFF. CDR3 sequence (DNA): TGTGCCAGCAGTGCCCAAAGGGGCCACGTGGACACCGGGGAGCTGTTTTTT.

CDR3 bases: TGCAGCGTTGAATGGACTAGCGGGTCAGGGACCCAGTACTTC. It codes for CSVEWTSGSGTQYF. The chain links TRBV29-1 to TRBJ2-5, with 11 bases identical to TRBD2. The V segment lost 2 bases and the J segment 7 bases; nucleotides outside the gene matches: 6. Germline CDR1 SQVTM, CDR2 ANQGSEA. The CDR3 runs 14 residues.

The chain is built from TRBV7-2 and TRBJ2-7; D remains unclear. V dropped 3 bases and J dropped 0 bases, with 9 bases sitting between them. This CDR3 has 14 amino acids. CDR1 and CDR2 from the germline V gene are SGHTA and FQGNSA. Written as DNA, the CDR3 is TGTGCCAGCAGCTTGGGCCCAGTCTCCTACGAGCAGTACTTC. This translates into CASSLGPVSYEQYF.